Listed here is a single T cell receptor (beta chain). The antigen is not known. Researchers used 5'RACE with constant-segment primers to make TCR alpha and TCR beta cDNA libraries that carry sample barcodes and UMIs. TCRdb called the 5' RACE reads again in MiXCR, with one record for every CDR3 protein. The sample includes a few hundred thousand distinct CDR3 sequences, 25% to 30% of them seen just once. These data are taken from a study of T-cell memory formation after mild COVID-19. Whole-study context: Largely, the TCR clusters proved donor specific. General observations from the study: Confirmation of SARS-CoV-2 specificity was lacking for second-wave clones peaking day 37.

The CDR3 is 14 amino acids. Germline values: CDR1 KGHDR, CDR2 SFDVKD. Trimming took off 3 bases at V and 1 base at J, with 8 bases between the two ends. The chain recombines TRBV24-1 with TRBJ2-5, with D hard to call. The clonotype originates from an adult woman who had mild COVID-19 (a few samples of this study predate the infection). Cell type and time point are not known. The sequenced material came from PBMCs or a T cell subset sorted from them (not recorded which). As DNA, the CDR3 is TGTGCCACCAGTGATCCCCTACCCCAAGAGACCCAGTACTTC. It is translated as CATSDPLPQETQYF.